This T cell receptor (beta chain) emerged from a study of blood T cell repertoires in COVID-19. As for the study in general: Acute and convalescent COVID-19 samples came from the United States, Italy and Spain.

The authors' processing: Amplification of reference gene primers provided the estimated nucleated cell counts. Sequencing used immunoSEQ multiplex PCR; TCRdb keeps in-frame clones, though not all of them. The V and J calls and clone size were taken over from that table, and D and trimming were inferred from the DNA. This sample has approximately 140,000 clones; 82% occur once, and the top ten carry around 15%. The CDR3 totals 13 residues. Trimming took 4 bases from V and 3 from J, leaving 9 bases between them. CDR1 and CDR2 from the germline V gene are MGHRA and YSYEKL. The sample comprised peripheral blood. The rearrangement uses TRBV4-1 and TRBJ1-2; the D gene is possibly TRBD1 (5 bases). This receptor was identified in a human donor with acute or convalescent COVID-19. The donor label of this sample is uncertain. CDR3 sequence: CASSRLGDYGYTF. CDR3 DNA sequence: TGCGCCAGCAGCCGTTTAGGGGACTATGGCTACACCTTC.